This is a list of T cell receptor beta chains from one sample in a study of T cell responses to AZD1222 COVID-19 vaccine. The repertoire was sequenced with immunoSEQ multiplex PCR; TCRdb's copy has only in-frame clones and lacks some. The repertoire consists of about 140,000 clones, with about 90% occurring once and the leading ten covering around 6.9%. This specimen was peripheral blood, taken 28 days after the second dose of the MenACWY control vaccine. The receptor source for this set is an adult who received the MenACWY meningococcal vaccine as a control. Both conserved end residues are part of each CDR3. Each record gives: J gene, V gene, D gene, clone size, CDR3 protein, CDR3 DNA. A D gene is named only where the DNA matches it firmly. Clone size is shown for a subset of rows, as once, few, many or a class of expanded clone.

TRBJ2-5	TRBV7-3	NA	NA	CASSPTGGSETQYF	TGTGCCAGCAGCCCGACCGGGGGTTCGGAGACCCAGTACTTC
TRBJ2-7	TRBV6-5	NA	NA	CASSTRPVDEQYF	TGTGCCAGCTCGACTAGACCCGTCGATGAGCAGTACTTC
TRBJ1-6	TRBV2	NA	NA	CASSENGVVAPLHF	TGTGCCAGCAGTGAAAACGGTGTGGTGGCACCCCTCCACTTT
TRBJ1-2	TRBV5-8	TRBD1	NA	CASSPRTGAHYGYTF	TGTGCCAGCAGCCCGAGGACAGGGGCTCACTATGGCTACACCTTC
TRBJ1-4	TRBV28	TRBD1	NA	CASSSPGQGLVEKLFF	TGTGCCAGCAGTTCTCCGGGACAGGGCCTGGTTGAAAAACTGTTTTTT
TRBJ1-3	TRBV5-4	TRBD1	NA	CASSWDRAGNTIYF	TGTGCCAGCAGCTGGGACAGGGCTGGAAACACCATATATTTT
TRBJ1-1	TRBV27	TRBD1	NA	CASYGQGIAEAFF	TGTGCCAGCTACGGACAGGGGATCGCTGAAGCTTTCTTT
TRBJ1-5	TRBV27	TRBD1	NA	CASSLGTGYSNQPQHF	TGTGCCAGCAGTTTGGGGACAGGGTATAGCAATCAGCCCCAGCATTTT
TRBJ2-1	TRBV21-1	NA	NA	CASSKHGGPRVGAISYNEQFF	TGTGCCAGCAGCAAACACGGGGGGCCAAGGGTTGGCGCCATCTCCTACAATGAGCAGTTCTTC
TRBJ1-1	TRBV10-2	NA	NA	CASLSPGLNTEAFF	TGCGCCAGCCTTTCTCCGGGGTTGAACACTGAAGCTTTCTTT
TRBJ1-1	TRBV18	TRBD1	NA	CASSPPGQGVAEAFF	TGTGCCAGCTCACCACCGGGACAGGGGGTGGCTGAAGCTTTCTTT
TRBJ1-1	TRBV2	TRBD1	NA	CASSDPGTGASNTEAFF	TGTGCCAGCAGCGATCCCGGGACAGGGGCTTCGAACACTGAAGCTTTCTTT
TRBJ2-5	TRBV29-1	NA	once	CSVAPTQETQYF	TGCAGCGTTGCTCCGACCCAAGAGACCCAGTACTTC
TRBJ1-3	TRBV11-2	NA	many	CASSFGNSGNTIYF	TGTGCCAGCAGTTTTGGGAATTCTGGAAACACCATATATTTT
TRBJ1-4	TRBV5-1	NA	NA	CASSLNTGSSEKLFF	TGCGCCAGCAGCTTGAATACAGGTTCTAGTGAAAAACTGTTTTTT
TRBJ2-2	TRBV5-4	TRBD1	NA	CASSDPRDRGAGELFF	TGTGCCAGCAGCGACCCCCGGGACAGGGGAGCGGGGGAGCTGTTTTTT
TRBJ1-4	TRBV6-5	NA	NA	CASKTRGEKLFF	TGTGCCAGCAAAACCCGTGGGGAAAAACTGTTTTTT
TRBJ2-7	TRBV19	NA	NA	CASSAFFSGTRVSEQYF	TGTGCCAGTAGTGCTTTCTTTTCCGGGACAAGGGTCTCCGAGCAGTACTTC
TRBJ1-5	TRBV19	NA	NA	CASSTQGYQPQHF	TGTGCCAGTAGCACGCAGGGCTATCAGCCCCAGCATTTT